Shown below are 15 T cell receptor beta chains from a single sample sequenced in a study of blood T cell repertoires in COVID-19. The repertoire was sequenced with immunoSEQ multiplex PCR; TCRdb's copy has only in-frame clones and lacks some. The table includes under 350,000 clones, about 90% detected once. Sequencing was performed on peripheral blood. These receptor sequences come from a woman aged 25-40 years with COVID-19, enrolled during active disease.

This CDR3 is CASRPHPPVPNTGELFF. The CDR3 nucleotides are TGTGCAAGTCGCCCCCACCCGCCGGTCCCGAACACCGGGGAGCTGTTTTTT. The chain joins TRBV12-2 to TRBJ2-2; TRBD2, the table's D call, was not compared with the DNA. TRBV12-2 is termed a pseudogene. CDR3 length equals 17 residues.

This sequence joins TRBV4-1 and TRBJ1-1; TRBD1 matches 8 bases. Germline CDR1 is MGHRA and CDR2 is YSYEKL. Trimming at V came to 4 bases and at J to 5 bases, leaving 3 bases not matched to a gene. This CDR3 is 13 amino acids long. The CDR3 spells CASSLGTGTEAFF. CDR3 nucleotide sequence: TGCGCCAGCAGCCTCGGGACAGGAACTGAAGCTTTCTTT.

V is TRBV7-2 and J is TRBJ2-3, with a tentative D call TRBD2 (5 bases). The CDR3 totals 14 residues. Germline loops: CDR1 SGHTA, CDR2 FQGNSA. Trimming shortened V by 0 bases and J by 7 bases, and 11 bases separated the two germline ends. CDR3 sequence: CASSLAAGGNTQYF. As DNA, the CDR3 is TGTGCCAGCAGCTTAGCTGCGGGTGGGAATACGCAGTATTTT.

The chain joins TRBV15 to TRBJ1-2; 9 bases line up with TRBD1. J gave up 5 bases and V 5 bases, and 12 bases lay outside the gene matches. Germline CDR1 is LNHNV and CDR2 is YYDKDF (reference sequence). The CDR3 consists of 16 residues. The CDR3, as DNA: TGTGCCACCAGCCCCCCGCAGGGACAGGGTCTTTATGGCTACACCTTC. Amino acid sequence: CATSPPQGQGLYGYTF.

This clone was counted once. The J gene is TRBJ1-1, the V gene TRBV3-1 (or the pseudogene TRBV3-2); D remains unclear. Germline V gene sequence: CDR1 LGHDT, CDR2 YNNKEL (reference sequence). Trimming cost V 5 bases and J 3 bases, with 10 bases left between them. This CDR3 is 13 amino acids long. CDR3 DNA sequence: TGTGCCAGCAGCTCGACACCCGACACTGAAGCTTTCTTT. It translates to CASSSTPDTEAFF.

The CDR3 sequence: CASRGGGTGELFF. The CDR3 bases are TGTGCCAGCAGAGGGGGGGGCACCGGGGAGCTGTTTTTT. The rearrangement links TRBV6-5 to TRBJ2-2; D possibly corresponds to TRBD2 (7 bases). The CDR3 runs to 13 residues. V was cut by 6 bases and J by 4 bases, with 9 bases left in between. Germline CDR1 reads MNHEY; CDR2 reads SVGAGI.

The chain carries TRBV6-1 and TRBJ1-3; maybe TRBD1 (5 bases). V dropped 3 bases and J dropped 2 bases, with 11 bases sitting between them. The CDR3 consists of 15 residues. Germline lookup yields CDR1 MNHNS and CDR2 SASEGT. As DNA, the CDR3 is TGTGCCAGCAGTGATTGGAGGGGAGCTGGAAACACCATATATTTT. Translated, it gives CASSDWRGAGNTIYF.

The rearrangement joins TRBV29-1 to TRBJ1-1; maybe TRBD1 (5 bases). The CDR3 loop spans 14 amino acids. Germline CDR1 is SQVTM and CDR2 is ANQGSEA. The germline V and J ends were trimmed by 4 bases and 5 bases, with 17 bases remaining between them. Here the CDR3 DNA reads TGCAGCGTTGGGCAGGGAGGTAAAGTTACTGAAGCTTTCTTT. The encoded protein is CSVGQGGKVTEAFF.

The V and J genes are TRBV7-9 and TRBJ1-2; D remains unclear. The germline V and J ends were trimmed by 5 bases and 4 bases, with 8 bases remaining between them. The germline V gene has CDR1 SEHNR and CDR2 FQNEAQ (reference sequence). The length of the CDR3 is 12 residues. The CDR3: CASSQEGYGYTF. CDR3 DNA sequence: TGTGCCAGCAGCCAAGAGGGCTATGGCTACACCTTC. The entire variable domain, with the rest obtained from reference TRBV7-9 and TRBJ1-2, is as follows: DTGVSQNPRHKITKRGQNVTFRCDPISEHNRLYWYRQTLGQGPEFLTYFQNEAQLEKSRLLSDRFSAERPKGSFSTLEIQRTEQGDSAMYLCASSQEGYGYTFGSGTRLTVV.

The chain uses TRBV4-2 and TRBJ1-3, with unresolved D. Germline values: CDR1 LGHNA, CDR2 YNFKEQ. This CDR3 contains 14 residues. Trimming took off 0 bases at V and 3 bases at J, with 6 bases between the two ends. CDR3 DNA: TGTGCCAGCAGCCAAGATCCGGGTGGAAACACCATATATTTT. Translating it yields CASSQDPGGNTIYF.

The chain recombines TRBV24-1 with TRBJ2-3; possibly TRBD2 for D (6 bases). The germline V gene encodes CDR1 KGHDR and CDR2 SFDVKD. CDR3 length: 16 residues. V was clipped by 2 bases and J by 2 bases, with 13 bases between them. The CDR3, as DNA: TGTGCCACCAGTGATTGGGGGGACGGCGTCACAGATACGCAGTATTTT. It yields the protein CATSDWGDGVTDTQYF.

This chain uses TRBV5-1 with TRBJ2-6; tentatively, D is TRBD2 (6 bases). Germline assignment: CDR1 SGHRS and CDR2 YFSETQ. Trimming shortened V by 0 bases and J by 6 bases, and 10 bases separated the two germline ends. This CDR3 comprises 15 residues. The CDR3 coding sequence is TGCGCCAGCAGCTTGGATCCGGGAGAGGCCAACGTCCTGACTTTC. It codes for CASSLDPGEANVLTF.

This clone appeared a single time. The chain links TRBV4-1 to TRBJ2-3, with D tentatively TRBD2 (6 bases). V lost 1 base and J 6 bases, leaving 11 bases between the germline ends. The germline V gene encodes CDR1 MGHRA and CDR2 YSYEKL. This CDR3 has 14 residues. As DNA, the CDR3 is TGCGCCAGCAGCCAAGGTCGCGGGACGGATACGCAGTATTTT. Protein sequence: CASSQGRGTDTQYF.

This chain connects TRBV9 to TRBJ2-7, with TRBD1 matching over 9 bases. This CDR3 is 14 amino acids long. The germline V gene encodes CDR1 SGDLS and CDR2 YYNGEE. The V segment lost 3 bases and the J segment 5 bases; nucleotides outside the gene matches: 6. The CDR3 reads CASSEQGASDEQYF. The DNA of the CDR3 is TGTGCCAGCAGCGAACAGGGGGCTTCGGACGAGCAGTACTTC.

The chain has TRBV11-3 and TRBJ1-1; maybe TRBD1 (5 bases). V lost 2 bases, J lost 4 bases, and 8 bases lay in between. Germline CDR1 and CDR2: SGHNT and YENEEA. The length of the CDR3 is 13 residues. The DNA for the CDR3 is TGTGCCAGCAGCTTATCAGGGATCACTGAAGCTTTCTTT. Translated: CASSLSGITEAFF.